This entry lists 20 T cell receptor beta chains sequenced from one sample in a study of blood T cell repertoires in COVID-19. The data were produced by immunoSEQ multiplex PCR, yet TCRdb's version contains in-frame clones alone and is incomplete. This table holds some 100,000 clones, around four fifths found once. The source material was peripheral blood. These receptors were obtained from a human donor in a cohort sampled during active COVID-19.

The genes are TRBV12-3 or TRBV12-4 and TRBJ1-1; D is undetermined. This CDR3 comprises 11 residues. V lost 9 bases and J lost 0, with 5 bases in between. The CDR3: CASIMNTEAFF. Here the CDR3 DNA reads TGTGCCAGTATAATGAACACTGAAGCTTTCTTT.

This clone was seen a handful of times. The chain employs TRBV19 and TRBJ1-1, with D unclear. V was trimmed by 3 bases and J by 6 bases, leaving 11 bases between them. Germline CDR1 and CDR2: LNHDA and SQIVND (reference sequence). This CDR3 has 13 amino acids. The CDR3, as DNA: TGTGCCAGTAGTATGGTCGGCGGGGCTGAAGCTTTCTTT. This codes for CASSMVGGAEAFF.

The chain employs TRBV28 and TRBJ2-7; D remains ambiguous. Trimming took off 5 bases at V and 4 bases at J, with 9 bases between the two ends. The CDR3 loop spans 12 amino acids. CDR1 and CDR2 (germline): MDHEN, SYDVKM. The CDR3: CASSTTRYEQYF. CDR3 nucleotides: TGTGCCAGCAGTACGACAAGGTACGAGCAGTACTTC.

This clone was seen just once. CDR3 region: CASSLTQGREQYF. Written as DNA, the CDR3 is TGTGCCAGCAGTTTAACACAGGGACGGGAGCAGTACTTC. V gene TRBV28 combines with J gene TRBJ2-7; tentative D call: TRBD1 (6 bases). The CDR3 extends over 13 amino acids. V gave up 2 bases and J gave up 7 bases, with 12 bases separating them. Germline V CDR1 and CDR2: MDHEN, SYDVKM.

The rearrangement links TRBV6-5 to TRBJ2-7, with TRBD2 identical over 7 bases. With V trimmed by 6 bases and J by 3 bases, 5 bases remained unmatched. This CDR3 region has 13 residues. Germline assignment: CDR1 MNHEY and CDR2 SVGAGI. The CDR3 here is CASRLLADYEQYF. The CDR3, as DNA: TGTGCCAGCAGACTCCTAGCGGACTACGAGCAGTACTTC.

This chain joins TRBV19 and TRBJ2-6; 7 nucleotides agree with TRBD1. Trimming took 3 bases from V and 2 from J; bases not matched to a gene: 4. Looked up from germline, CDR1 is LNHDA and CDR2 is SQIVND (reference sequence). The CDR3 totals 16 residues. DNA of the CDR3: TGTGCCAGTAGTATCAGGACAGGCGCTGGGGCCAACGTCCTGACTTTC. Translated, it gives CASSIRTGAGANVLTF.

This chain connects TRBV25-1 to TRBJ1-6; tentative D call: TRBD1 (6 bases). The V end was cut by 1 base, the J end by 7 bases, with 11 bases between. This CDR3 has 15 amino acids. The V gene's germline CDR1 is MGHDK and CDR2 SYGVNS. This CDR3 is CASSEWRQANSPLHF. For the CDR3, the DNA is TGTGCCAGCAGTGAATGGAGACAGGCAAATTCACCCCTCCACTTT. Together with reference TRBV25-1 and TRBJ1-6, the CDR3 gives the full variable domain: EADIYQTPRYLVIGTGKKITLECSQTMGHDKMYWYQQDPGMELHLIHYSYGVNSTEKGDLSSESTVSRIRTEHFPLTLESARPSHTSQYLCASSEWRQANSPLHFGNGTRLTVT.

The rearrangement uses TRBV27 and TRBJ2-5; 7 nucleotides match TRBD2. The junction had 12 bases not matched to a gene; V was cut back by 6 bases and J by 2 bases. Germline CDR1 MNHEY, CDR2 SMNVEV (reference sequence). The CDR3 contains 16 residues. The CDR3 DNA sequence: TGTGCCAGCAGGGCTTTGGTGGGCGGGAGTCAAGAGACCCAGTACTTC. Its translation is CASRALVGGSQETQYF.

The chain links TRBV5-6 to TRBJ2-3; 9 nucleotides line up with TRBD2. Germline lookup yields CDR1 SGHDT and CDR2 YYEEEE. CDR3 size: 15 residues. V shed 3 bases, J shed 7 bases, and the junction held 9 bases outside the gene matches. This chain's CDR3 is CASSSVAGDENTQYF. In nucleotides, the CDR3 is TGTGCCAGCAGCTCCGTAGCGGGAGATGAAAATACGCAGTATTTT.

This clone was seen once. The J gene is TRBJ2-1, the V gene TRBV11-2, with D uncertain. Germline V gives CDR1 SGHAT, CDR2 FQNNGV. With 3 bases removed from V and 2 bases from J, the gap between germline ends came to 5 bases. CDR3 length: 13 amino acids. CDR3 nucleotides: TGTGCCAGCAGCTTCAACACCTACAATGAGCAGTTCTTC. It codes for CASSFNTYNEQFF.

This sequence joins TRBV28 and TRBJ2-5; TRBD1 agrees at 10 bases. V trimming: 8 bases; J trimming: 1 base; junction bases outside the gene matches: 7. Germline CDR1 is MDHEN and CDR2 is SYDVKM. This CDR3 comprises 15 residues. The CDR3 nucleotides read TGTGCCAGCGCGACAGGGGGCCCCGTCCAAGAGACCCAGTACTTC. As protein: CASATGGPVQETQYF.

V and J are TRBV27 and TRBJ2-1; no clear D. Trimming shortened V by 3 bases and J by 3 bases, and 12 bases separated the two germline ends. Germline V gives CDR1 MNHEY, CDR2 SMNVEV (reference sequence). This CDR3 spans 15 amino acids. The CDR3 here is CASSFSVSLYNEQFF. Here the CDR3 DNA reads TGTGCCAGCAGTTTCTCTGTCTCTCTCTACAATGAGCAGTTCTTC.

The chain is built from TRBV2 and TRBJ2-7, with D possibly TRBD1 on 6 matching bases. CDR1 and CDR2 (germline): SNHLY, FYNNEI. The germline V and J ends were trimmed by 3 bases and 2 bases, with 14 bases remaining between them. The CDR3 sequence is 15 residues long. DNA for the CDR3: TGTGCCAGCAGTGATACAGGGTACACCACCTACGAGCAGTACTTC. Translated, it gives CASSDTGYTTYEQYF.

The rearrangement uses TRBV3-1 (or the pseudogene TRBV3-2) and TRBJ1-1; D gene unclear. The CDR3 contains 15 residues. CDR1 and CDR2 from the germline V gene are LGHDT and YNNKEL (reference sequence). The V end was cut by 4 bases, the J end by 8 bases, with 20 bases between. This CDR3 reads CASSPNPTEVAEAFF. The CDR3 DNA reads as TGTGCCAGCAGCCCAAACCCTACAGAGGTAGCGGAAGCTTTCTTT.

This clone was seen only a few times. V usage is TRBV2 and J usage is TRBJ2-5, with D perhaps matching TRBD1 (6 bases). Germline values: CDR1 SNHLY, CDR2 FYNNEI. Trimming stripped 4 bases from V and 2 bases from J, with 14 bases between. This CDR3 comprises 15 residues. The CDR3 DNA reads as TGTGCCAGCAGTGCTAGTGACAGGCCACAAGAGACCCAGTACTTC. As protein: CASSASDRPQETQYF.

This CDR3 reads CASSQYSGGAVNIQYF. Here the CDR3 DNA reads TGTGCCAGCAGCCAGTATAGCGGGGGGGCAGTAAACATTCAGTACTTC. The rearrangement links TRBV3-1 (or the pseudogene TRBV3-2) to TRBJ2-4; 11 bases align to TRBD2. This CDR3 is 16 amino acids long. Germline CDR1 LGHDT, CDR2 YNNKEL (reference sequence). V lost 3 bases, J lost 6 bases, and 7 bases stayed unmatched.

The gene calls are TRBV19 and TRBJ2-3; 8 nucleotides line up with TRBD1. The germline CDR1 and CDR2 sequences are LNHDA and SQIVND (reference sequence). This CDR3 has 16 amino acids. V dropped 6 bases and J dropped 0; count of bases not matched to a gene: 8. The CDR3 loop is CASRQPGGVSTDTQYF. CDR3 DNA sequence: TGTGCCAGTAGGCAACCAGGGGGCGTTAGCACAGATACGCAGTATTTT.

The chain is built from TRBV7-8 and TRBJ1-1; weak D call: TRBD1 (5 bases). Germline lookup yields CDR1 SGHVS and CDR2 FQNEAQ. CDR3 size: 16 residues. Trimming took off 4 bases at V and 2 bases at J, with 17 bases between the two ends. CDR3 region: CASSSSGLLSNTEAFF. The CDR3 nucleotides are TGTGCCAGCAGCTCCTCGGGACTCCTCAGCAACACTGAAGCTTTCTTT.

The CDR3 reads CASIRRTGNPEAFF. The CDR3 DNA follows: TGTGCCAGCATTAGAAGGACCGGGAATCCTGAAGCTTTCTTT. The gene calls are TRBV6-5 and TRBJ1-1; D remains ambiguous. From germline, CDR1 is MNHEY and CDR2 SVGAGI. V lost 7 bases and J lost 6, with 18 bases in between. The CDR3 length is 14 residues.

This CDR3 reads CASSSGQTLQETQYF. CDR3 nucleotides: TGTGCCAGTAGCTCGGGACAAACTCTACAAGAGACCCAGTACTTC. The chain employs TRBV19 and TRBJ2-5, with D maybe TRBD1 (6 bases). Germline-derived CDR1 and CDR2 are LNHDA and SQIVND (reference sequence). V lost 6 bases and J 2 bases, leaving 16 bases between the germline ends. The CDR3 contains 15 residues.